The TCR beta chain under discussion was sequenced for a study of blood T cell repertoires in COVID-19. Across the whole study: Whether acute or convalescent, the COVID-19 samples came from the United States, Italy and Spain. T cells, B-cell-depleted T cells, or PBMCs supplied cDNA or gDNA.

Per the original data handling: Researchers report that nucleated cell counts were estimated from reference gene primer amplification. Clones were sequenced by immunoSEQ multiplex PCR, and TCRdb holds only the in-frame ones, with some missing. The V and J calls and clone size were taken over from that table, and D and trimming were inferred from the DNA. The profile shows 150,000 to 180,000 clones, around 79% of them singletons. This clone has at least ten counts. What was sequenced was peripheral blood. The source is a man at least 80 years old with acute or convalescent COVID-19.

The CDR3 nucleotides are TGTGCCAGCTCACCACCCCAGGGCATTAACTATGGCTACACCTTC. Translated: CASSPPQGINYGYTF. The J gene is TRBJ1-2, the V gene TRBV18; perhaps TRBD1 as D (5 bases). V gave up 0 bases and J gave up 1 base, with 9 bases separating them. The CDR3 is 15 residues long. Germline V gives CDR1 KGHSH, CDR2 LQKENI.